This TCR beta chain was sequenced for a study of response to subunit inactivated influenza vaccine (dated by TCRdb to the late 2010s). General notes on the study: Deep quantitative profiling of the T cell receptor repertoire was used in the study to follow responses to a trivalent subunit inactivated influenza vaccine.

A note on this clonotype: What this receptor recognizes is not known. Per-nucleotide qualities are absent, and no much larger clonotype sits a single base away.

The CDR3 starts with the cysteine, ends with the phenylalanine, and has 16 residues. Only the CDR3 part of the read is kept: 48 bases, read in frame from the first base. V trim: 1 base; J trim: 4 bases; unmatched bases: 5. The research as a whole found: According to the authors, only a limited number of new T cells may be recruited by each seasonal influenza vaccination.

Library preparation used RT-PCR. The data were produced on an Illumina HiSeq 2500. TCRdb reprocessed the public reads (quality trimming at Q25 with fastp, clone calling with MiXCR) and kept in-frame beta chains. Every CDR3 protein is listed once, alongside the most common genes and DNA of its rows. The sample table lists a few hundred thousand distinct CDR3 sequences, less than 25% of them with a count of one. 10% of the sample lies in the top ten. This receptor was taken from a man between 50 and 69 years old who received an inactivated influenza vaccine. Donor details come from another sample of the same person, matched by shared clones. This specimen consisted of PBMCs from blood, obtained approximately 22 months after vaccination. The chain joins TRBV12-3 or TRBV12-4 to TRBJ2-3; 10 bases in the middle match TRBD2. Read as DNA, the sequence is TGTGCCAGCAGTTTAGACACTAGCGGGGCGTCAGATACGCAGTATTTT. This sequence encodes CASSLDTSGASDTQYF.